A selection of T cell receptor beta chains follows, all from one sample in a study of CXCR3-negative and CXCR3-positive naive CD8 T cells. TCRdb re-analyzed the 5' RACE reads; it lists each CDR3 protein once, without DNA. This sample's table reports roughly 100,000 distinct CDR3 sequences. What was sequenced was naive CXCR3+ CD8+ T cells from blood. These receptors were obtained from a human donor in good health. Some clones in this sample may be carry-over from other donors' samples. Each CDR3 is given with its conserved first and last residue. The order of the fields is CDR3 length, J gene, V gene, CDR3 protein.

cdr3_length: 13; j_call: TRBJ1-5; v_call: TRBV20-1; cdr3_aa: CSATEGYNQPQHF
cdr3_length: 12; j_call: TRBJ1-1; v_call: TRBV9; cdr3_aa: CASSKGATEAFF
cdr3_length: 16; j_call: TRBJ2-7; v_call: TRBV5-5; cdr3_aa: CASSLMDRQVAYEQYF
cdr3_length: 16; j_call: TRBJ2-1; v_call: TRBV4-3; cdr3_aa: CASSQETTGTDNEQFF
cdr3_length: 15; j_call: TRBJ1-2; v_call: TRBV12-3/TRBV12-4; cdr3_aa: CASSWDRGANYGYTF
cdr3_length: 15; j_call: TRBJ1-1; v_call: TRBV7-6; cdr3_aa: CASSPIDSPGTEAFF
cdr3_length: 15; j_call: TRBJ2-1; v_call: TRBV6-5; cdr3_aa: CASSPSETVWNEQFF
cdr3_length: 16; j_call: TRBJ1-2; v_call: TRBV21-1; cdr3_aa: CASSKEYRGRDYGYTF
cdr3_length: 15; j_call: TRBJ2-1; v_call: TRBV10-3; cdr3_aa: CAISPGLAFQNEQFF
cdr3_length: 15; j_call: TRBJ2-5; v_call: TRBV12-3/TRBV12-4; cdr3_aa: CASSGLRLAAETQYF
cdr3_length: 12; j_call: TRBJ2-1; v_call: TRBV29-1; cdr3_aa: CSFRDRHDEQFF
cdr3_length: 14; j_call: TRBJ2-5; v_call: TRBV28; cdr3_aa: CASSPIGGLETQYF
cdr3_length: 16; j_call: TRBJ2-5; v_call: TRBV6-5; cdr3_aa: CASSYSGLAGEETQYF
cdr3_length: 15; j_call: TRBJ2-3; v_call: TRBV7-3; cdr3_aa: CASSLKLAGADTQYF
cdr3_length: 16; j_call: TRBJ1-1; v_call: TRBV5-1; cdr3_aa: CASSWGQGGMNTEAFF
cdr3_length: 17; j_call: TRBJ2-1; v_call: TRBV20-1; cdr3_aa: CSARGPSPRTGRNEQFF
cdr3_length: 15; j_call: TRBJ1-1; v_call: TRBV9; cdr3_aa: CASSVVRGLNTEAFF
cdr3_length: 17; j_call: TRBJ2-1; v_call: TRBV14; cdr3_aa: CASSPLPGTGLYNEQFF
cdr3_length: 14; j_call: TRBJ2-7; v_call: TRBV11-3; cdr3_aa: CASSGRDLSYEQYF
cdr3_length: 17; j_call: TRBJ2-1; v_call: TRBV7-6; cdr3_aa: CASSPRPGTNSYNEQFF
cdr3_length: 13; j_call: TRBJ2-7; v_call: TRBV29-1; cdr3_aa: CSVHEGAKREQYF
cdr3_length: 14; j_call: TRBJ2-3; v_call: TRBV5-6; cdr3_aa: CASTSHSQPGTQYF
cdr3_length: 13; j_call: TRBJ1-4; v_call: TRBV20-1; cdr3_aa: CSAWDGSNEKLFF
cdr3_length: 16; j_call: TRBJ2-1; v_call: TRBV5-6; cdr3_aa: CATSPKGDSSYNEQFF
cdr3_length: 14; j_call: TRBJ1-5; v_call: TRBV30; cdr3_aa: CAWSPGQGDQPQHF
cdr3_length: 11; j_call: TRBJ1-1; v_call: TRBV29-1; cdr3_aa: CSVDLTDEAFF
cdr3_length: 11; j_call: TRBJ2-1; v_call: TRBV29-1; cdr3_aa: CSVIWSHEQFF
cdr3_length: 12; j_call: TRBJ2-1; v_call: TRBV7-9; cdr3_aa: CASSTQPQEQFF
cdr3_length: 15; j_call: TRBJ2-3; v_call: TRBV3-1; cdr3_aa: CASSSGGGIGDTQYF